Shown below are 26 T cell receptor beta chains from a single sample sequenced in a study of cytomegalovirus exposure and HLA in healthy donors. Profiling relied on immunoSEQ multiplex PCR, and the TCRdb table lists in-frame clones only, not all of them. The sample holds approximately 230,000 clones, about 90% seen once. Sequences were obtained from PBMCs. These TCRs come from a young man in good health and CMV-seropositive.

This rearrangement joins TRBV7-8 to TRBJ2-7; TRBD2 might be the D (6 bases). From germline, CDR1 is SGHVS and CDR2 FQNEAQ. The CDR3 is 12 residues long. V was cut by 5 bases and J by 6 bases, with 11 bases left in between. The CDR3 loop reads CASSQTRFEQYF. CDR3 bases: TGTGCCAGCAGCCAGACTAGATTCGAGCAGTACTTC.

The chain links TRBV27 to TRBJ2-7, with D uncertain. Between the trimmed V and J ends, which lost 6 bases and 5 bases, there was a span of 17 bases. Germline-derived CDR1 and CDR2 are MNHEY and SMNVEV (reference sequence). The CDR3 extends over 14 amino acids. The CDR3 region is CASRDGRSTDEQYF. CDR3 DNA sequence: TGTGCCAGCAGGGACGGACGGAGTACGGACGAGCAGTACTTC.

The V call is TRBV6-5, the J call TRBJ2-7; D might be TRBD1 or TRBD2, each matching 5 bases. There are 14 residues in the CDR3. CDR1 and CDR2 from the germline V gene are MNHEY and SVGAGI. The V end was cut by 4 bases, the J end by 2 bases, with 12 bases between. As DNA, the CDR3 is TGTGCCAGCAGTTCCTGGGACGGAACCTACGAGCAGTACTTC. Translated: CASSSWDGTYEQYF.

This chain links TRBV25-1 with TRBJ2-5; D ambiguous. CDR3 length: 14 amino acids. The V end lost 5 bases, the J end lost 1 base, and 11 bases lay between the germline ends. Germline V CDR1 and CDR2: MGHDK, SYGVNS. CDR3 sequence: CASSSLGTQETQYF. The CDR3 nucleotides read TGTGCCAGCAGTTCCTTAGGCACCCAAGAGACCCAGTACTTC.

Remarks on this clone: Distinct nucleotide sequences in the sample also encode this CDR3. J is TRBJ1-1 and V is TRBV29-1; D ambiguous. Trimming removed 3 bases at V and 1 base at J, with 9 bases between. Looked up from germline, CDR1 is SQVTM and CDR2 is ANQGSEA. The length of the CDR3 is 13 residues. The chain's CDR3 is CSVDTFGNTEAFF. CDR3 sequence (DNA): TGCAGCGTTGACACTTTCGGGAACACTGAAGCTTTCTTT.

V is TRBV11-2 and J is TRBJ2-3; D perhaps matches TRBD2 (5 bases). Trimming took 5 bases from V and 6 from J, leaving 12 bases between them. Germline V gene lookup returns CDR1 SGHAT and CDR2 FQNNGV. CDR3 length: 13 residues. The CDR3 is CASSIPAADTQYF. The DNA of the CDR3 is TGTGCCAGCAGCATCCCAGCGGCCGATACGCAGTATTTT.

The genes are TRBV30 and TRBJ2-5; possibly TRBD1 for D (6 bases). The ends were cut back, 1 base at V and 5 bases at J, with 14 bases in the middle. This CDR3 has 14 amino acids. From germline, CDR1 is GTSNPN and CDR2 SVGIG (reference sequence). In DNA, the CDR3 is TGTGCCTGGAGTGCACAGGGAATGGGGGAGACCCAGTACTTC. Protein: CAWSAQGMGETQYF.

This clone was observed once. The chain joins TRBV7-3 to TRBJ2-3; 12 nucleotides line up with TRBD2. From germline, CDR1 is SGHTA and CDR2 FQGTGA. The V segment lost 5 bases and the J segment 4 bases; nucleotides outside the gene matches: 4. The CDR3 loop spans 15 amino acids. In DNA, the CDR3 is TGTGCCAGCAGCGCGACTAGCGGGAGATCAGATACGCAGTATTTT. It codes for CASSATSGRSDTQYF.

The chain uses TRBV6-5 and TRBJ2-1; the D is unclear. Germline V gene data show CDR1 as MNHEY and CDR2 as SVGAGI. The germline V and J ends were trimmed by 1 base and 2 bases, with 9 bases remaining between them. This CDR3 has 15 amino acids. The CDR3 DNA reads as TGTGCCAGCAGTTACTGGTCAGACACCTACAATGAGCAGTTCTTC. This encodes CASSYWSDTYNEQFF.

This clone showed up just once. The V gene is TRBV7-2, the J gene TRBJ2-7; 7 bases fit TRBD1. CDR1 and CDR2 from the germline V gene are SGHTA and FQGNSA. J was trimmed by 0 bases and V by 3 bases; bases with no gene match: 14. The CDR3 totals 18 residues. The CDR3 loop is CASSFQGAGTASSYEQYF. In nucleotides, the CDR3 is TGTGCCAGCAGCTTTCAGGGCGCAGGGACAGCTAGCTCCTACGAGCAGTACTTC.

The CDR3 protein is CASSVLAGPLYEQYF. The DNA of the CDR3 is TGTGCCAGCAGCGTCCTAGCGGGACCACTTTACGAGCAGTACTTC. The chain recombines TRBV9 with TRBJ2-7, with 9 bases lining up with TRBD2. Trimming removed 2 bases from V and 4 bases from J; junction bases left unmatched: 7. CDR1 is SGDLS and CDR2 is YYNGEE in the germline V gene. CDR3 length: 15 residues.

This clone was recorded many times. This rearrangement joins TRBV5-1 to TRBJ2-1; TRBD2 agrees at 9 bases. J gave up 7 bases and V 0 bases, and 8 bases lay outside the gene matches. The CDR3 loop spans 16 amino acids. The germline V gene encodes CDR1 SGHRS and CDR2 YFSETQ. DNA of the CDR3: TGCGCCAGCAGCTTGGGTCCTAGCGGGACTTTAAATGAGCAGTTCTTC. This encodes CASSLGPSGTLNEQFF.

The chain links TRBV19 to TRBJ1-2; 8 bases map to TRBD1. Germline V gene lookup returns CDR1 LNHDA and CDR2 SQIVND (reference sequence). The CDR3 runs 13 residues. V shed 6 bases and J 4 bases; nucleotides not matched to a gene: 4. The CDR3 sequence is CASRTGAGYGYTF. The DNA of the CDR3 is TGTGCCAGTAGGACAGGGGCTGGCTATGGCTACACCTTC.

DNA of the CDR3: TGCGCCAGCAGCTTGGGAGGCAGCATGAACACTGAAGCTTTCTTT. Translating gives CASSLGGSMNTEAFF. The chain combines TRBV5-1 with TRBJ1-1; the D is unclear. This CDR3 contains 15 residues. Trimming stripped 0 bases from V and 0 bases from J, with 9 bases between. The germline V gene encodes CDR1 SGHRS and CDR2 YFSETQ.

This clone came up once. The rearrangement joins TRBV5-4 to TRBJ2-7; 7 nucleotides line up with TRBD1. The CDR3 loop spans 14 amino acids. Germline-derived CDR1 and CDR2 are SGHNT and YYREEE (reference sequence). With V trimmed by 5 bases and J by 5 bases, 10 bases remained unmatched. Written as DNA, the CDR3 is TGTGCCAGCAGTACGGACAGAGGGGGCCACGAGCAGTACTTC. Translated: CASSTDRGGHEQYF.

This clone was seen a handful of times. This chain uses TRBV30 with TRBJ1-4; TRBD1 is a possible D gene (6 bases). V lost 2 bases to trimming and J lost 6 bases, with 16 bases between them. The CDR3 consists of 15 residues. Germline V gene sequence: CDR1 GTSNPN, CDR2 SVGIG (reference sequence). CDR3 sequence: CAWSKTGLVDEKLFF. CDR3 DNA sequence: TGTGCCTGGAGTAAAACAGGGCTAGTTGATGAAAAACTGTTTTTT. The full variable domain, rest sourced from reference TRBV30 and TRBJ1-4, is SQTIHQWPATLVQPVGSPLSLECTVEGTSNPNLYWYRQAAGRGLQLLFYSVGIGQISSEVPQNLSASRPQDRQFILSSKKLLLSDSGFYLCAWSKTGLVDEKLFFGSGTQLSVL.

The genes are TRBV19 and TRBJ1-2; a weak D match, TRBD1 (5 bases). The CDR3 runs 12 residues. Germline CDR1 reads LNHDA; CDR2 reads SQIVND (reference sequence). V lost 3 bases and J lost 8, with 10 bases in between. CDR3 DNA: TGTGCCAGTAGTATCAGGGCCTCCGGCTACACCTTC. Translation: CASSIRASGYTF.

This chain links TRBV4-1 with TRBJ1-4; 7 nucleotides align to TRBD1. CDR1 and CDR2 from the germline V gene are MGHRA and YSYEKL. The CDR3 contains 15 residues. V lost 4 bases, J lost 5 bases, and 7 bases stayed unmatched. CDR3 DNA: TGCGCCAGCAGCCGTTGGGACAGCGGGAATGAAAAACTGTTTTTT. Amino acid sequence: CASSRWDSGNEKLFF.

The J gene is TRBJ2-2, the V gene TRBV4-3; TRBD1 matches 11 bases. The J segment lost 4 bases and the V segment lost 5 bases, leaving 6 bases of the junction unmatched. Germline V gene sequence: CDR1 LGHNA, CDR2 YSLEER. The CDR3 extends over 16 amino acids. CDR3 sequence (DNA): TGCGCCAGCAGCAAATCCGGGACAGGGGGCACCGGGGAGCTGTTTTTT. Its translation: CASSKSGTGGTGELFF.

J is TRBJ2-5 and V is TRBV5-1; either TRBD1 or TRBD2 may fit D (5 bases each). CDR3 size: 13 residues. Germline V gives CDR1 SGHRS, CDR2 YFSETQ. V lost 0 bases to trimming and J lost 7 bases, with 10 bases between them. For the CDR3, the DNA is TGCGCCAGCAGCTTGGATGGGACGGGGACCCAGTACTTC. Protein product: CASSLDGTGTQYF.

CDR3 protein: CASSLAVGNQPQHF. CDR3 sequence (DNA): TGTGCCAGCAGTTTGGCGGTGGGCAATCAGCCCCAGCATTTT. The J gene is TRBJ1-5, the V gene TRBV27, with no clear D. The CDR3 covers 14 residues. Germline lookup yields CDR1 MNHEY and CDR2 SMNVEV (reference sequence). V dropped 3 bases and J dropped 2 bases, with 8 bases sitting between them.

The chain carries TRBV27 and TRBJ2-7; D not certain. Germline V gives CDR1 MNHEY, CDR2 SMNVEV (reference sequence). The CDR3 loop spans 13 amino acids. Trimming took off 5 bases at V and 3 bases at J, with 11 bases between the two ends. The CDR3 reads CASSGLNDYEQYF. The CDR3 DNA follows: TGTGCCAGCAGTGGGCTAAATGACTACGAGCAGTACTTC.

The V call is TRBV2, the J call TRBJ2-1; D is unclear. The CDR3 is 14 residues long. Trimming pared 1 base from V and 1 base from J, leaving 5 bases between. Germline CDR1 reads SNHLY; CDR2 reads FYNNEI. The CDR3 DNA follows: TGTGCCAGCAGTGAAGAACCTTCCTACAATGAGCAGTTCTTC. It yields the protein CASSEEPSYNEQFF.

This chain joins TRBV7-2 and TRBJ2-7; D unresolved. The CDR3 covers 17 residues. Germline V gene data show CDR1 as SGHTA and CDR2 as FQGNSA. Trimming took off 5 bases at V and 3 bases at J, with 23 bases between the two ends. The CDR3 loop reads CASSPDKGWPTLYEQYF. The CDR3 DNA reads TGTGCCAGCAGCCCCGACAAGGGCTGGCCGACGCTCTACGAGCAGTACTTC.

V and J are TRBV4-1 and TRBJ1-1, with a possible D match to TRBD1 (5 bases). Trimming removed 5 bases at V and 0 bases at J, with 10 bases between. The CDR3 contains 14 residues. CDR1 and CDR2 (germline): MGHRA, YSYEKL. This CDR3 is CASSYGTVNTEAFF. In DNA form, the CDR3 reads TGCGCCAGCAGCTACGGGACGGTGAACACTGAAGCTTTCTTT.

This sequence joins TRBV5-4 and TRBJ2-7, with D perhaps matching TRBD1 (5 bases). The CDR3 runs to 14 residues. The V and J ends lost 4 bases and 2 bases respectively, with 13 bases between them. The germline gives CDR1 SGHNT, CDR2 YYREEE (reference sequence). The CDR3 loop reads CASSPQGIPYEQYF. DNA of the CDR3: TGTGCCAGCAGCCCCCAGGGAATTCCCTACGAGCAGTACTTC.